This T cell receptor (beta chain) came from a study of T cells in Graves' hyperthyroidism and ophthalmopathy. TCR beta CDR3 region amplification was performed from RNA transcripts. The HTBI set primed first-round TCR CDR3 RT-PCR. TCRdb reprocessed the multiplex PCR reads via MiXCR and lists one record per CDR3 protein. The profile shows fewer than 650,000 distinct CDR3 sequences, about 14% of them singletons. CDR1 MNHEY and CDR2 SVGAGI come from the germline V gene. The V and J ends lost 0 bases and 2 bases, in that order; junction bases with no gene match: 3. This CDR3 is 16 amino acids long. This TCR came from a woman aged 25 to 39 with Graves' hyperthyroidism that later progressed to Graves' ophthalmopathy. The chain couples TRBV6-5 to TRBJ2-2, with 7 bases lining up with TRBD2. Material for sequencing was blood. The CDR3 DNA is TGTGCCAGCAGTTACTCACAGCGGGGTAACACCGGGGAGCTGTTTTTT. Translation: CASSYSQRGNTGELFF.